The entry that follows covers one T cell receptor (beta chain) sequence. Per the study methods: From reference gene primer amplification, estimates of nucleated cell counts were derived. Produced via immunoSEQ multiplex PCR; TCRdb's table is partial and in-frame only. That table is the source of V, J and clone size, and D and trimming were worked out from the DNA. The sample includes 100,000 to 150,000 clones, around 80% of them seen just once. The entry originates in a study of blood T cell repertoires in COVID-19. Study details: T cells, B-cell-depleted T cells, or PBMCs supplied cDNA or gDNA.

Germline values: CDR1 SGHRS, CDR2 YFSETQ. The CDR3 loop spans 14 amino acids. V shed 4 bases and J shed 2 bases, with 11 bases lying between them. Sequencing used PBMCs or T cells enriched from blood (not recorded which). This TCR came from a man aged 35 to 55 with acute COVID-19. The chain uses TRBV5-1 and TRBJ2-3, with D possibly matching TRBD1 (5 bases). CDR3 protein: CASSPGQNTDTQYF. The CDR3 region has the DNA TGCGCCAGCAGCCCAGGACAAAACACAGATACGCAGTATTTT. Filled out from reference TRBV5-1 and TRBJ2-3, the complete variable domain reads KAGVTQTPRYLIKTRGQQVTLSCSPISGHRSVSWYQQTPGQGLQFLFEYFSETQRNKGNFPGRFSGRQFSNSRSEMNVSTLELGDSALYLCASSPGQNTDTQYFGPGTRLTVL.